Listed below are T cell receptor beta chains from one sample, sequenced in a study of blood T cell repertoires in COVID-19. The protocol was immunoSEQ multiplex PCR, while the TCRdb copy is restricted to in-frame clones and leaves out a portion. The sample lists 200,000 to 300,000 clones, 85% to 90% occurring once. Sequenced: PBMCs or T cells enriched from blood (not recorded which). These receptors all stem from a woman in her twenties or thirties with acute COVID-19. CDR3s include the opening cysteine and the closing phenylalanine or tryptophan. A D gene is named only where the DNA matches it firmly.

len,v_gene,j_gene,d_gene,CDR3aa
16,TRBV7-6,TRBJ2-7,TRBD1,CASSPYSGTVSYEQYF
12,TRBV12-3/TRBV12-4,TRBJ1-1,-,CASSLTDPTLVF
14,TRBV18,TRBJ1-5,-,CASSPTGTVQPQHF
14,TRBV5-1,TRBJ1-1,TRBD1,CASSGDRSNTEAFF
15,TRBV18,TRBJ2-7,TRBD2,CASSPPSGGTYEQYF
14,TRBV11-3,TRBJ2-5,TRBD1,CASSLRGGEETQYF
15,TRBV7-8,TRBJ1-2,TRBD1,CASSHGTGLNYGYTF
14,TRBV9,TRBJ1-1,-,CASSSHSFPTEAFF
16,TRBV27,TRBJ1-6,-,CATWEVWGSYNSPLHF
15,TRBV7-2,TRBJ2-7,-,CASSFQEGRGGEQYF
16,TRBV6-5,TRBJ2-7,-,CASSYSNQGRSYEQYF